Following are 18 T cell receptor beta chains from one sample sequenced in a study of blood T cell repertoires in COVID-19. Sequenced by immunoSEQ multiplex PCR; TCRdb stores in-frame clones only, minus some. The data hold roughly 56,000 clones, with approximately 80% observed a single time. Sequencing used peripheral blood. These TCRs come from a man aged 70 or older with acute or convalescent COVID-19.

The V call is TRBV2, the J call TRBJ2-2; 10 bases map to TRBD1. Germline V gives CDR1 SNHLY, CDR2 FYNNEI. V shed 5 bases and J 7 bases; nucleotides not matched to a gene: 13. The CDR3 sequence is 17 residues long. For the CDR3, the DNA is TGTGCCAGCAGTCGTGACCTGACAGGGGGCCTTGACGGGGAGCTGTTTTTT. Its protein is CASSRDLTGGLDGELFF.

This clone was counted a few times. V and J are TRBV19 and TRBJ1-3; D unresolved. Germline assignment: CDR1 LNHDA and CDR2 SQIVND (reference sequence). Trimming took off 0 bases at V and 5 bases at J, with 8 bases between the two ends. The CDR3 is 14 residues long. The CDR3 spells CASSIDPERNTIYF. The CDR3 DNA sequence: TGTGCCAGTAGTATAGATCCAGAACGAAACACCATATATTTT.

The chain links TRBV6-2 or TRBV6-3 to TRBJ1-5; perhaps TRBD1 as D (6 bases). The CDR3 length is 14 residues. V was trimmed by 2 bases and J by 7 bases, leaving 12 bases between them. The germline V gene has CDR1 MNHEY and CDR2 SVGEGT. CDR3 DNA sequence: TGTGCCAGCAGTTACGCGGGGGGGGCGCAGCCCCAGCATTTT. Translating it yields CASSYAGGAQPQHF.

The chain is built from TRBV10-2 and TRBJ1-4; 9 nucleotides match TRBD1. After removal of 6 bases from V and 8 bases from J, the junction contained 4 bases not matched to a gene. The length of the CDR3 is 13 residues. CDR1 WSHSY and CDR2 SAAADI come from the germline V gene. The CDR3 protein is CASRGQGPEKLFF. The DNA of the CDR3 is TGCGCCAGCAGGGGACAGGGCCCCGAAAAACTGTTTTTT.

This chain connects TRBV2 to TRBJ1-3, with D uncertain. This CDR3 comprises 15 residues. CDR1 and CDR2 (germline): SNHLY, FYNNEI. V lost 2 bases, J lost 0 bases, and 8 bases lay in between. The CDR3 here is CASSEQILSGNTIYF. In nucleotides, the CDR3 is TGTGCCAGCAGTGAACAGATCCTCTCTGGAAACACCATATATTTT.

The V gene is TRBV5-8, the J gene TRBJ1-5, with TRBD1 matching 8 bases. CDR1 is SGHTS, CDR2 YDEGEE, per germline. The CDR3 contains 14 residues. After removal of 4 bases from V and 4 bases from J, the junction contained 4 bases not matched to a gene. CDR3 nucleotides: TGTGCCAGCAGCCCTCGGACAGGGAATCAGCCCCAGCATTTT. As protein: CASSPRTGNQPQHF.

This clone was recorded only once. The chain has TRBV2 and TRBJ2-7; 7 bases agree with TRBD1. The junction had 7 bases not matched to a gene; V was cut back by 2 bases and J by 0 bases. The CDR3 length is 16 residues. Germline CDR1 reads SNHLY; CDR2 reads FYNNEI. CDR3 DNA: TGTGCCAGCAGTGAAAGTGGGACAGTGAGCTCCTACGAGCAGTACTTC. Translation: CASSESGTVSSYEQYF.

The V gene is TRBV5-8, the J gene TRBJ1-5; tentative D call: TRBD1 (6 bases). The CDR3 runs 15 residues. Germline CDR1 reads SGHTS; CDR2 reads YDEGEE. The V gene lost 3 bases and the J gene lost 1 base, with 11 bases spanning the gap. The CDR3 nucleotides read TGTGCCAGCAGCTCCGGGACACGAAGCAATCAGCCCCAGCATTTT. It is translated as CASSSGTRSNQPQHF.

V is TRBV3-1 (or the pseudogene TRBV3-2) and J is TRBJ2-2; D may be TRBD1 (7 bases). The V gene's germline CDR1 is LGHDT and CDR2 YNNKEL (reference sequence). This CDR3 spans 15 amino acids. The V end lost 4 bases, the J end lost 2 bases, and 11 bases lay between the germline ends. CDR3 amino acids: CASSPRGVNTGELFF. The CDR3 region has the DNA TGTGCCAGCAGCCCCAGGGGGGTCAACACCGGGGAGCTGTTTTTT.

This sequence joins TRBV12-3 or TRBV12-4 and TRBJ2-5; 7 bases are shared with TRBD2. There are 13 residues in the CDR3. The V segment lost 7 bases and the J segment 5 bases; nucleotides outside the gene matches: 7. The CDR3 loop is CASTRGVRETQYF. CDR3 DNA: TGTGCCAGCACCCGGGGGGTGCGGGAGACCCAGTACTTC.

V is TRBV28 and J is TRBJ2-3; 12 bases are a match to TRBD2. The J segment lost 0 bases and the V segment lost 8 bases, leaving 6 bases of the junction unmatched. The germline V gene encodes CDR1 MDHEN and CDR2 SYDVKM. The CDR3 is 16 amino acids. The CDR3 here is CASGTSGRYSTDTQYF. CDR3 nucleotide sequence: TGTGCCAGCGGGACTAGCGGGCGTTATAGCACAGATACGCAGTATTTT.

This clone has a single count. The chain is built from TRBV7-9 and TRBJ2-5, with 9 bases aligning to TRBD2. The germline V gene encodes CDR1 SEHNR and CDR2 FQNEAQ (reference sequence). The CDR3 runs to 16 residues. Unmatched junction bases numbered 9, after V lost 2 bases and J lost 5 bases. The CDR3 nucleotides read TGTGCCAGCAGCTTACCACGCGGGGGGGCGGTGGAGACCCAGTACTTC. Protein: CASSLPRGGAVETQYF.

V usage is TRBV5-4 and J usage is TRBJ2-3; possible D gene TRBD1, 5 bases. Deletions cut 4 bases from V and 6 bases from J, with 18 bases between. The germline V gene has CDR1 SGHNT and CDR2 YYREEE (reference sequence). The CDR3 is made up of 15 amino acids. Here the CDR3 DNA reads TGTGCCAGCAGCCCCACAGGAATTTTATCCGATACGCAGTATTTT. Translated: CASSPTGILSDTQYF.

The chain recombines TRBV6-5 with TRBJ2-7; D is uncertain. From germline, CDR1 is MNHEY and CDR2 SVGAGI. The V gene lost 8 bases and the J gene lost 3 bases, with 11 bases spanning the gap. This CDR3 spans 12 amino acids. CDR3 protein: CASGQENYEQYF. CDR3 sequence (DNA): TGTGCCAGCGGGCAGGAAAACTACGAGCAGTACTTC.

J is TRBJ1-3 and V is TRBV11-1; possible D gene TRBD1, 5 bases. Looked up from germline, CDR1 is SGHAT and CDR2 is FQDESV (reference sequence). The CDR3 consists of 15 residues. V was trimmed by 3 bases and J by 0 bases, leaving 9 bases between them. The CDR3 spells CASSFRGSSGNTIYF. CDR3 sequence (DNA): TGTGCCAGCAGCTTTCGGGGGAGCTCTGGAAACACCATATATTTT.

This clone came up a few times. The V call is TRBV6-2 or TRBV6-3, the J call TRBJ1-5; no clear D. Trimming cost V 2 bases and J 4 bases, with 15 bases left between them. CDR3 length: 16 residues. The germline V gene has CDR1 MNHEY and CDR2 SVGEGT. CDR3 bases: TGTGCCAGCAGTTACCCAGGTGGAGGGAAAAATCAGCCCCAGCATTTT. Its translation is CASSYPGGGKNQPQHF.

The chain recombines TRBV7-8 with TRBJ1-3; 7 bases line up with TRBD1. The CDR3 sequence is 15 residues long. With V trimmed by 2 bases and J by 8 bases, 9 bases remained unmatched. Germline CDR1 reads SGHVS; CDR2 reads FQNEAQ. The CDR3 sequence: CASSLRQGVGYTIYF. The CDR3 coding sequence is TGTGCCAGCAGCTTAAGACAGGGAGTAGGTTACACCATATATTTT.

This clone was detected a few times. CDR3 in amino acids: CASTLTGGNNEQFF. Written as DNA, the CDR3 is TGTGCCAGCACTCTGACCGGCGGAAACAATGAGCAGTTCTTC. The chain carries TRBV6-6 and TRBJ2-1; D remains unclear. V gave up 7 bases and J gave up 5 bases, with 15 bases separating them. The CDR3 runs to 14 residues. Germline V gene sequence: CDR1 MNHNY, CDR2 SVGAGI (reference sequence).